Shown below are 25 T cell receptor beta chains from a single sample sequenced in a study of OX40 agonist ivuxolimab in advanced cancers. Libraries were prepared by immunoSEQ multiplex PCR; TCRdb keeps only in-frame clonotypes and omits some of them. The sample yields tens of thousands of clones, around 84% seen once. Source: CD4+ or CD8+ T cells sorted from blood, taken in a trial of the OX40 agonist ivuxolimab. These receptors were obtained from an adult with an advanced solid tumor such as melanoma, head and neck, liver or kidney cancer.

For this clone: This same CDR3 is encoded by further DNA sequences in the sample. The V call is TRBV7-9, the J call TRBJ1-2, with D tentatively TRBD1 (5 bases). Trimming took 5 bases from V and 5 from J, leaving 9 bases between them. This CDR3 has 12 residues. CDR1 and CDR2 (germline): SEHNR, FQNEAQ (reference sequence). The CDR3 loop is CASSPGGYGYTF. CDR3 DNA: TGTGCCAGCAGCCCCGGGGGATATGGCTACACCTTC.

The count of this clone is one. The genes are TRBV10-1 and TRBJ2-3; TRBD2 matches at 10 bases. The CDR3 is 16 amino acids. Germline V gene sequence: CDR1 WNHNN, CDR2 SYGVQD (reference sequence). With 0 bases clipped from V and 1 base from J, the junction kept 1 base outside the gene matches. CDR3 residues: CASSESGLAGTDTQYF. DNA of the CDR3: TGCGCCAGCAGTGAGTCCGGACTAGCGGGCACAGATACGCAGTATTTT.

The rearrangement uses TRBV5-6 and TRBJ1-2; 7 bases line up with TRBD1. There are 16 residues in the CDR3. Germline assignment: CDR1 SGHDT and CDR2 YYEEEE. V dropped 3 bases and J dropped 2; count of bases not matched to a gene: 10. Here the CDR3 reads CASSSPGGQTNYGYTF. The CDR3 region has the DNA TGTGCCAGCAGCTCCCCCGGGGGACAGACAAACTATGGCTACACCTTC.

This clone was recorded only once. The V call is TRBV28, the J call TRBJ1-1; no reliable D call. Trimming pared 8 bases from V and 3 bases from J, leaving 13 bases between. CDR1 is MDHEN and CDR2 is SYDVKM in the germline V gene. CDR3 size: 13 residues. CDR3 in amino acids: CASHRALDTEAFF. CDR3 DNA sequence: TGTGCCAGCCACCGGGCCCTAGACACTGAAGCTTTCTTT.

This chain connects TRBV14 to TRBJ2-5, with 11 bases that match TRBD2. The CDR3 covers 14 residues. Trimming removed 4 bases from V and 5 bases from J; junction bases left unmatched: 3. Germline loops: CDR1 SGHDN, CDR2 FVKESK. The CDR3 spells CASSPRLAGETQYF. CDR3 nucleotides: TGTGCCAGCAGCCCTCGACTAGCGGGGGAGACCCAGTACTTC.

The chain uses TRBV7-8 and TRBJ1-4; a possible D gene is TRBD1 (5 bases). The CDR3 spans 13 residues. Trimming removed 5 bases from V and 5 bases from J, with 9 bases in between. Germline V gene sequence: CDR1 SGHVS, CDR2 FQNEAQ. CDR3 in DNA: TGTGCCAGCAGCCGCGGGGGAAATGAAAAACTGTTTTTT. Translation: CASSRGGNEKLFF.

The chain is built from TRBV28 and TRBJ2-7; D unclear. Germline CDR1 MDHEN, CDR2 SYDVKM. CDR3 length: 12 amino acids. V was trimmed by 7 bases and J by 4 bases, leaving 11 bases between them. CDR3 nucleotides: TGTGCCAGCACGGCAGATACTTACGAGCAGTACTTC. Protein: CASTADTYEQYF.

There are a few counts of this clone. The chain combines TRBV10-1 with TRBJ2-7; 8 nucleotides match TRBD2. V gave up 0 bases and J gave up 6 bases; unmatched junction bases: 4. This CDR3 spans 14 amino acids. Germline V gene sequence: CDR1 WNHNN, CDR2 SYGVQD (reference sequence). CDR3 sequence (DNA): TGCGCCAGCAGTGAGTCAACCAGCGGGAGCGAGCAGTACTTC. Amino acids: CASSESTSGSEQYF.

The V call is TRBV28, the J call TRBJ1-5, with D tentatively TRBD1 (6 bases). The germline V gene has CDR1 MDHEN and CDR2 SYDVKM. The V and J ends lost 1 base and 0 bases respectively, with 13 bases between them. This CDR3 contains 17 residues. The CDR3 coding sequence is TGTGCCAGCAGTTTATCCGGCGGGACACATAGCAATCAGCCCCAGCATTTT. Protein: CASSLSGGTHSNQPQHF.

This chain links TRBV6-1 with TRBJ2-7; 7 positions match TRBD1. Germline V gene sequence: CDR1 MNHNS, CDR2 SASEGT. Losses at the gene ends were 7 bases for V and 2 bases for J; bases not matched to a gene: 11. The CDR3 is made up of 15 amino acids. CDR3 coding DNA: TGTGCCAGCACCTTGCCACAGGGGAGCACCTACGAGCAGTACTTC. It encodes CASTLPQGSTYEQYF.

This chain links TRBV18 with TRBJ1-1; D remains ambiguous. Germline CDR1 KGHSH, CDR2 LQKENI. This CDR3 is built from 16 residues. The V end lost 0 bases, the J end lost 0 bases, and 11 bases lay between the germline ends. CDR3 DNA sequence: TGTGCCAGCTCACCACCGTTACAACCCATGAACACTGAAGCTTTCTTT. The encoded protein is CASSPPLQPMNTEAFF.

This clone has just one count. The chain's CDR3 is CASSPPVRSHYTF. The CDR3 DNA sequence: TGTGCCAGCTCACCACCGGTTCGATCCCACTACACCTTC. The chain has TRBV18 and TRBJ1-2; D unclear. Germline V gene lookup returns CDR1 KGHSH and CDR2 LQKENI. The CDR3 has 13 amino acids. V lost 0 bases to trimming and J lost 10 bases, with 12 bases between them.

The rearrangement joins TRBV19 to TRBJ1-2, with D unresolved. With 3 bases removed from V and 0 bases from J, the gap between germline ends came to 8 bases. Per germline, CDR1 LNHDA and CDR2 SQIVND (reference sequence). This CDR3 region has 14 residues. As DNA, the CDR3 is TGTGCCAGTAGTATGGCAGGTTCTAACTATGGCTACACCTTC. Translated: CASSMAGSNYGYTF.

V is TRBV13 and J is TRBJ1-1; the match to TRBD1 covers 8 bases. Trimming cost V 4 bases and J 11 bases; bases outside gene matches: 9. The CDR3 sequence is 13 residues long. CDR1 and CDR2 from the germline V gene are PRHDT and FYEKMQ (reference sequence). DNA of the CDR3: TGTGCCAGCAGCTCAACAGGGGGATTTTGGGCTTTCTTT. Protein sequence: CASSSTGGFWAFF.

The V and J genes are TRBV7-3 and TRBJ2-7, with TRBD1 matching over 9 bases. Germline CDR1 reads SGHTA; CDR2 reads FQGTGA. The ends lost 2 bases at V and 5 bases at J; junction bases unmatched: 13. This CDR3 has 17 residues. CDR3 region: CASSLSPLGQGINEQYF. CDR3 coding DNA: TGTGCCAGCAGCTTATCGCCTTTGGGACAGGGCATTAACGAGCAGTACTTC.

The chain couples TRBV27 to TRBJ2-6, with TRBD1 matching 11 bases. The germline CDR1 and CDR2 sequences are MNHEY and SMNVEV (reference sequence). The CDR3 is 18 amino acids. V lost 2 bases and J lost 2; bases outside the gene matches: 5. CDR3 protein: CASSLGQGAPTGANVLTF. The CDR3 region has the DNA TGTGCCAGCAGTTTAGGACAGGGGGCGCCCACTGGGGCCAACGTCCTGACTTTC.

This sequence joins TRBV10-1 and TRBJ2-6; D is perhaps TRBD1 (5 bases). The CDR3 has 13 amino acids. V was shortened by 3 bases and J by 13 bases, with 13 bases between the two germline ends. Germline loops: CDR1 WNHNN, CDR2 SYGVQD (reference sequence). The CDR3 DNA sequence: TGCGCCAGCAGTGATGACAGTATCTCGGTCCTGACTTTC. It yields the protein CASSDDSISVLTF.

The chain recombines TRBV7-9 with TRBJ1-2, with D tentatively TRBD1 (5 bases). V was shortened by 6 bases and J by 2 bases, with 10 bases between the two germline ends. The CDR3 loop spans 13 amino acids. Germline-derived CDR1 and CDR2 are SEHNR and FQNEAQ (reference sequence). The CDR3 DNA sequence: TGTGCCAGCAGGGGAGGGGAAAACTATGGCTACACCTTC. The encoded protein is CASRGGENYGYTF.

This rearrangement joins TRBV6-6 to TRBJ1-4; D is ambiguous. V lost 8 bases and J 12 bases, leaving 16 bases between the germline ends. The CDR3 has 12 amino acids. Germline V gene sequence: CDR1 MNHNY, CDR2 SVGAGI (reference sequence). Here the CDR3 DNA reads TGTGCCAGCCGACTATGGGGAAGCGAACTGTTTTTT. This codes for CASRLWGSELFF.

V and J are TRBV4-3 and TRBJ1-1; D unclear. CDR3 size: 14 residues. Trimming pared 4 bases from V and 1 base from J, leaving 10 bases between. From germline, CDR1 is LGHNA and CDR2 YSLEER. The CDR3 sequence: CASSRVHTNTEAFF. CDR3 in DNA: TGCGCCAGCAGCCGAGTACATACGAACACTGAAGCTTTCTTT.

The CDR3 DNA sequence: TGTGCCAGCAGCTTGGAGGGTACCCTCTCCTACAATGAGCAGTTCTTC. Its protein product is CASSLEGTLSYNEQFF. The V and J genes are TRBV5-6 and TRBJ2-1; D is unclear. Germline V CDR1 and CDR2: SGHDT, YYEEEE. The CDR3 totals 16 residues. Trimming shortened V by 0 bases and J by 0 bases, and 10 bases separated the two germline ends.

The chain has TRBV1 and TRBJ2-1; no DNA check was done on the table's D call, TRBD2. TRBV1 is listed as a pseudogene. CDR3 length: 16 residues. The CDR3 reads CTSSDSRGPMDNEQFF. CDR3 nucleotide sequence: TGCACCAGCAGCGACTCCCGAGGGCCGATGGACAATGAGCAGTTCTTC.

The chain is built from TRBV28 and TRBJ1-1; possibly TRBD1 for D (5 bases). CDR1 and CDR2 from the germline V gene are MDHEN and SYDVKM. The CDR3 is 15 amino acids. V lost 6 bases to trimming and J lost 2 bases, with 16 bases between them. CDR3: CASSHSGTANTEAFF. CDR3 bases: TGTGCCAGCAGCCACTCCGGGACGGCAAACACTGAAGCTTTCTTT.

The V and J genes are TRBV5-4 and TRBJ2-1; unclear D gene. The CDR3 is 14 amino acids. The V gene's germline CDR1 is SGHNT and CDR2 YYREEE (reference sequence). V was clipped by 0 bases and J by 0 bases, with 4 bases between them. Here the CDR3 DNA reads TGTGCCAGCAGCTTGGAGAGCTCCTACAATGAGCAGTTCTTC. Its protein is CASSLESSYNEQFF. Complete variable domain (other parts from reference TRBV5-4 and TRBJ2-1): ETGVTQSPTHLIKTRGQQVTLRCSSQSGHNTVSWYQQALGQGPQFIFQYYREEENGRGNFPPRFSGLQFPNYSSELNVNALELDDSALYLCASSLESSYNEQFFGPGTRLTVL.

The V and J genes are TRBV2 and TRBJ1-1; D remains ambiguous. Looked up from germline, CDR1 is SNHLY and CDR2 is FYNNEI. The CDR3 has 13 amino acids. The V end was cut by 6 bases, the J end by 0 bases, with 8 bases between. The CDR3 region has the DNA TGTGCCAGCAGCGGCTCCCTGAACACTGAAGCTTTCTTT. Its protein product is CASSGSLNTEAFF.